Described below is a single T cell receptor beta chain sequence and its context. Its antigen is unidentified. The sample is drawn from a study of T-cell memory formation after mild COVID-19. Points from the study as a whole: The SARS-CoV-2 specificity of second-wave clones reaching peak at day 37 remained unverified. Cross-reactive memory seemingly joined, as some responding clones were found in pre-infection memory.

TCRdb reanalysed the 5' RACE reads using MiXCR and keeps one entry per CDR3 protein. The sample holds 260,000 or so distinct CDR3 sequences, roughly 17% seen once. The source is a man younger than 35 who had mild COVID-19 (a few samples of this study predate the infection). Cell type and time point are not known. Sample: PBMCs or a T cell subset sorted from them (not recorded which).

The CDR3 loop reads CASSRRSGGFYNEQFF. DNA of the CDR3: TGCGCCAGCAGCCGTCGCTCTGGGGGTTTCTACAATGAGCAGTTCTTC. The chain uses TRBV4-3 and TRBJ2-1; the D gene could be TRBD1 or TRBD2 (5 bases each). CDR1 and CDR2 from the germline V gene are LGHNA and YSLEER. CDR3 length equals 16 residues. V was shortened by 4 bases and J by 3 bases, with 16 bases between the two germline ends.